A selection of T cell receptor beta chains follows, all from one sample in a study of blood T cells in healthy people across ages. TCRdb re-analysed the 5' RACE reads in MiXCR, keeping a single row per CDR3 protein. The sample gives 1,500,000 or so distinct CDR3 sequences, approximately 59% of which show up once; approximately 7% is in the top ten. Sequencing was done on a sample of blood. These receptors were collected from a man aged 18 to 35 in good health. Both conserved end residues are part of each CDR3. A D gene is named only where the DNA matches it firmly. The size of a clone is reported for some rows only, either as once, few or many, or as a class for expanded clones.

CDR3 protein: CASSQGKRGYQETQYF
CDR3 DNA: TGTGCCAGCAGCCAAGGAAAGCGGGGGTACCAAGAGACCCAGTACTTC
clone size: NA
V gene: TRBV14
D gene: TRBD2
J gene: TRBJ2-5

CDR3 protein: CASSLEVGGTYEQYF
CDR3 DNA: TGTGCCAGCAGCCTCGAAGTGGGGGGAACCTACGAGCAGTACTTC
clone size: NA
V gene: TRBV3-1
D gene: NA
J gene: TRBJ2-7

CDR3 protein: CASSLVPKNIQYF
CDR3 DNA: TGTGCCAGCAGCTTAGTTCCCAAAAACATTCAGTACTTC
clone size: NA
V gene: TRBV7-9
D gene: NA
J gene: TRBJ2-4

CDR3 protein: CSAGQTGVGSNQPQHF
CDR3 DNA: TGCAGTGCTGGACAAACAGGGGTCGGTAGCAATCAGCCCCAGCATTTT
clone size: many
V gene: TRBV20-1
D gene: TRBD1
J gene: TRBJ1-5

CDR3 protein: CASSLVGTGLEAFF
CDR3 DNA: TGTGCCAGCAGCTTGGTGGGGACGGGGCTTGAAGCTTTCTTT
clone size: NA
V gene: TRBV5-5
D gene: NA
J gene: TRBJ1-1

CDR3 protein: CSIDKGPYSYNEQFF
CDR3 DNA: TGCAGTATAGACAAGGGGCCCTATTCCTACAATGAGCAGTTCTTC
clone size: NA
V gene: TRBV20-1
D gene: NA
J gene: TRBJ2-1

CDR3 protein: CASSQANGYTF
CDR3 DNA: TGTGCCAGCAGCCAAGCGAATGGCTACACCTTC
clone size: NA
V gene: TRBV14
D gene: NA
J gene: TRBJ1-2

CDR3 protein: CASSLNLRGSYNEQYF
CDR3 DNA: TGTGCCAGCAGCTTAAACTTACGGGGGTCCTACAATGAGCAGTACTTC
clone size: NA
V gene: TRBV7-2
D gene: NA
J gene: TRBJ2-4

CDR3 protein: CSARDRGQQFF
CDR3 DNA: TGCAGTGCCCGGGACAGGGGGCAACAGTTCTTC
clone size: NA
V gene: TRBV20-1
D gene: TRBD1
J gene: TRBJ2-1

CDR3 protein: CATSRSAGTLPQETQYF
CDR3 DNA: TGTGCCACCAGCAGATCTGCAGGGACACTTCCTCAAGAGACCCAGTACTTC
clone size: NA
V gene: TRBV15
D gene: NA
J gene: TRBJ2-5

CDR3 protein: CASSFPPGVSYNEQFF
CDR3 DNA: TGTGCCAGCAGTTTCCCCCCCGGGGTCTCCTACAATGAGCAGTTCTTC
clone size: few
V gene: TRBV12-3/TRBV12-4
D gene: NA
J gene: TRBJ2-1

CDR3 protein: CASSYWRGANVLTF
CDR3 DNA: TGTGCCAGCAGTTACTGGAGAGGGGCCAACGTCCTGACTTTC
clone size: NA
V gene: TRBV6-2/TRBV6-3
D gene: NA
J gene: TRBJ2-6

CDR3 protein: CASSFRLHEGRETQYF
CDR3 DNA: TGTGCCAGCAGTTTTCGGCTCCACGAGGGTCGAGAGACCCAGTACTTC
clone size: NA
V gene: TRBV6-6
D gene: NA
J gene: TRBJ2-5

CDR3 protein: CASSHLLGCSYEQYF
CDR3 DNA: TGTGCCAGCAGCCATCTACTAGGTTGCTCCTACGAGCAGTACTTC
clone size: NA
V gene: TRBV21-1
D gene: NA
J gene: TRBJ2-7

CDR3 protein: CSVIWVNSEQFF
CDR3 DNA: TGCAGCGTTATTTGGGTCAATAGTGAGCAGTTCTTC
clone size: few
V gene: TRBV29-1
D gene: NA
J gene: TRBJ2-1

CDR3 protein: CASSLGGREGEQFF
CDR3 DNA: TGTGCCAGCAGCTTAGGCGGCCGCGAGGGTGAGCAGTTCTTC
clone size: few
V gene: TRBV7-9
D gene: NA
J gene: TRBJ2-1

CDR3 protein: CASSFRTQETQFF
CDR3 DNA: TGTGCCAGCAGTTTCCGGACCCAAGAGACCCAGTTCTTC
clone size: once
V gene: TRBV14
D gene: NA
J gene: TRBJ2-1

CDR3 protein: CASSYGGGADTEAFF
CDR3 DNA: TGTGCCAGCAGTTACGGTGGGGGGGCGGACACTGAAGCTTTCTTT
clone size: NA
V gene: TRBV6-6
D gene: NA
J gene: TRBJ1-1

CDR3 protein: CSVEVAGGRTDTQYF
CDR3 DNA: TGCAGCGTTGAGGTAGCGGGGGGACGCACAGATACGCAGTATTTT
clone size: NA
V gene: TRBV29-1
D gene: TRBD2
J gene: TRBJ2-3

CDR3 protein: CASSARVTDTQYF
CDR3 DNA: TGTGCCAGCAGTGCCAGGGTTACAGATACGCAGTATTTT
clone size: NA
V gene: TRBV6-6
D gene: NA
J gene: TRBJ2-3

CDR3 protein: CASSSAGQGKETQYF
CDR3 DNA: TGTGCCAGCAGTTCAGCCGGACAGGGAAAAGAGACCCAGTACTTC
clone size: NA
V gene: TRBV28
D gene: TRBD1
J gene: TRBJ2-5

CDR3 protein: CASAPGHNEQFF
CDR3 DNA: TGTGCTAGCGCTCCGGGGCACAATGAGCAGTTCTTC
clone size: NA
V gene: TRBV12-5
D gene: NA
J gene: TRBJ2-1

CDR3 protein: CSATDMYGYTF
CDR3 DNA: TGCAGTGCAACGGACATGTATGGCTACACCTTC
clone size: few
V gene: TRBV20-1
D gene: NA
J gene: TRBJ1-2

CDR3 protein: CASGSGFSYNEQFF
CDR3 DNA: TGCGCCAGCGGTAGCGGGTTCTCCTACAATGAGCAGTTCTTC
clone size: NA
V gene: TRBV5-1
D gene: TRBD2
J gene: TRBJ2-1

CDR3 protein: CASSVEAGTYEQYF
CDR3 DNA: TGTGCCAGCAGCGTAGAGGCGGGCACCTACGAGCAGTACTTC
clone size: once
V gene: TRBV9
D gene: NA
J gene: TRBJ2-7

CDR3 protein: CASRGSGGREDTQYF
CDR3 DNA: TGTGCCAGCAGAGGGAGCGGGGGGCGGGAAGATACGCAGTATTTT
clone size: NA
V gene: TRBV2
D gene: TRBD2
J gene: TRBJ2-3

CDR3 protein: CASSDVRRGFTYEQYF
CDR3 DNA: TGTGCCAGCAGTGACGTTCGGCGAGGTTTCACCTACGAGCAGTACTTC
clone size: once
V gene: TRBV6-1
D gene: NA
J gene: TRBJ2-7

CDR3 protein: CASSESTQGTGELFF
CDR3 DNA: TGTGCCAGCAGTGAATCAACCCAGGGAACCGGGGAGCTGTTTTTT
clone size: NA
V gene: TRBV25-1
D gene: NA
J gene: TRBJ2-2

CDR3 protein: CASSHNNNEQYF
CDR3 DNA: TGCGCCAGCAGCCATAATAACAATGAGCAGTACTTC
clone size: NA
V gene: TRBV4-1
D gene: NA
J gene: TRBJ2-7

CDR3 protein: CASSFGGSPPYEQYF
CDR3 DNA: TGTGCCAGCAGTTTCGGCGGGAGTCCCCCATACGAGCAGTACTTC
clone size: few
V gene: TRBV12-3/TRBV12-4
D gene: TRBD2
J gene: TRBJ2-7

CDR3 protein: CASSPGTGSGGSYEQYF
CDR3 DNA: TGTGCCAGCTCACCAGGGACTGGCTCTGGTGGGTCCTACGAGCAGTACTTC
clone size: NA
V gene: TRBV18
D gene: NA
J gene: TRBJ2-7

CDR3 protein: CSATVHGSSYNSPLHF
CDR3 DNA: TGCAGTGCTACCGTCCACGGGAGCTCCTATAATTCACCCCTCCACTTT
clone size: NA
V gene: TRBV20-1
D gene: NA
J gene: TRBJ1-6

CDR3 protein: CASRPGQDYGYTF
CDR3 DNA: TGCGCCAGCAGGCCCGGACAGGACTATGGCTACACCTTC
clone size: NA
V gene: TRBV4-1
D gene: TRBD1
J gene: TRBJ1-2

CDR3 protein: CASSLVPGADGYTF
CDR3 DNA: TGCGCCAGCAGCTTGGTTCCGGGGGCGGATGGCTACACCTTC
clone size: NA
V gene: TRBV5-1
D gene: NA
J gene: TRBJ1-2

CDR3 protein: CASSLSGRGQETQYF
CDR3 DNA: TGTGCCAGCAGCTTAAGTGGTAGGGGGCAAGAGACCCAGTACTTC
clone size: NA
V gene: TRBV7-2
D gene: NA
J gene: TRBJ2-5

CDR3 protein: CSVEPQGEGMNTEAFF
CDR3 DNA: TGCAGCGTCGAACCTCAGGGCGAGGGGATGAACACTGAAGCTTTCTTT
clone size: NA
V gene: TRBV29-1
D gene: NA
J gene: TRBJ1-1

CDR3 protein: CASSSPTAGVLEAFF
CDR3 DNA: TGTGCCAGCAGCTCGCCGACGGCGGGGGTATTAGAAGCTTTCTTT
clone size: NA
V gene: TRBV13
D gene: NA
J gene: TRBJ1-1

CDR3 protein: CASSQDWMADSYNEQFF
CDR3 DNA: TGTGCCAGCAGCCAAGATTGGATGGCTGACTCCTACAATGAGCAGTTCTTC
clone size: NA
V gene: TRBV14
D gene: NA
J gene: TRBJ2-1

CDR3 protein: CASSSRDGANNEQFF
CDR3 DNA: TGTGCCAGCAGCTCACGGGACGGAGCTAACAATGAGCAGTTCTTC
clone size: NA
V gene: TRBV7-9
D gene: NA
J gene: TRBJ2-1

CDR3 protein: CASRERGTEETQYF
CDR3 DNA: TGTGCCAGCAGAGAACGGGGGACCGAAGAGACCCAGTACTTC
clone size: NA
V gene: TRBV6-5
D gene: NA
J gene: TRBJ2-5